This TCR beta chain was sequenced for a study of CD4 T cells in relation to SARS-CoV-2 and coronaviruses. Across the study: The negative reference was HIV-1 Nef peptide pool or peptide-free culture.

Germline CDR1 reads WSHSY; CDR2 reads SAAADI. The CDR3 runs to 12 residues. V gave up 6 bases and J gave up 7 bases, with 9 bases separating them. Unexposed donor CD4+ T cells date from 2011-2018, before the COVID-19 pandemic. After about 10 days of culture, CD4+ T cells were isolated. Points from the study as a whole: In roughly two thirds of donors, memory CD4+ clonotypes crossrecognized SARS-CoV-2 and at least one common cold coronavirus spike.

This clone was detected once. The antigen is not known. Generated by immunoSEQ multiplex PCR, the TCRdb table keeps only in-frame clones and is missing some. The sample shows tens of thousands of clones, around 78% of them seen only once. The receptor's source is a human donor in good health. The chain couples TRBV10-2 to TRBJ1-4; no clear D gene. The specimen sequenced was CD4+ T cells from PBMCs, cultured in vitro. This CDR3 reads CASSVRGEKLFF. As DNA, the CDR3 is TGCGCCAGCAGCGTTCGCGGTGAAAAACTGTTTTTT.